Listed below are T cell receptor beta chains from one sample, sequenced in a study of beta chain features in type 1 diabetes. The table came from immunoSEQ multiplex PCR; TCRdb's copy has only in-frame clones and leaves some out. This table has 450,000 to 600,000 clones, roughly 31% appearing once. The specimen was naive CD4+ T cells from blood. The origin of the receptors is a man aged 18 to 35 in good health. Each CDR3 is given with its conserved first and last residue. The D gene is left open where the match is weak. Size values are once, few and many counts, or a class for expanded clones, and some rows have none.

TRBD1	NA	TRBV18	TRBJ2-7	CASFRTGVSEQYF	TGTGCCAGCTTTCGGACAGGGGTAAGCGAGCAGTACTTC
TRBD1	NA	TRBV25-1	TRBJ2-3	CASSDPRGTGDTQYF	TGTGCCAGCAGTGACCCCCGCGGGACAGGAGATACGCAGTATTTT
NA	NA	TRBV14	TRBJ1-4	CASSHLDRFEKLFF	TGTGCCAGCAGCCACCTCGACAGGTTTGAAAAACTGTTTTTT
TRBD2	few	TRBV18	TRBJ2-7	CASSPGLADIYEQYF	TGTGCCAGCTCACCAGGACTAGCGGATATTTACGAGCAGTACTTC
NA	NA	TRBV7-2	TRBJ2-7	CASSLAGRSARYF	TGTGCCAGCAGCTTAGCCGGCAGGAGTGCAAGATACTTC
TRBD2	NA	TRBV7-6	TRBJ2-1	CASGPGLGEGNEQFF	TGTGCCAGCGGACCGGGACTAGGAGAGGGCAATGAGCAGTTCTTC
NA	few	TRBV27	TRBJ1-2	CASRSEGYYGYTF	TGTGCCAGCAGGTCAGAGGGCTACTATGGCTACACCTTC
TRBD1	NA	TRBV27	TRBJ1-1	CASSPRDREAFF	TGTGCCAGCAGTCCCCGGGACAGGGAAGCTTTCTTT
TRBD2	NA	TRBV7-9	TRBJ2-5	CASSSVAGVIGETQYF	TGTGCCAGCAGCTCAGTAGCGGGAGTCATTGGAGAGACCCAGTACTTC
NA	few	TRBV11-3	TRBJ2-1	CASSTRDKPYNEQFF	TGTGCCAGCTCCACTCGGGACAAGCCATACAATGAGCAGTTCTTC
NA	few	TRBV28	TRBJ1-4	CASKRTDEKLFF	TGTGCCAGCAAGAGGACGGATGAAAAACTGTTTTTT
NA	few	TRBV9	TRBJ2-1	CASSPRGVSYNEQFF	TGTGCCAGCAGCCCTAGGGGGGTCTCCTACAATGAGCAGTTCTTC
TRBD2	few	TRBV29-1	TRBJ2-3	CTIVVAGVTDTQYF	TGCACCATCGTGGTAGCGGGGGTCACAGATACGCAGTATTTT
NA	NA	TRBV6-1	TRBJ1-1	CASNRPNTEAFF	TGTGCCAGCAACAGGCCGAACACTGAAGCTTTCTTT
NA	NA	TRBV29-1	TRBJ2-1	CSAGLGGIGNEQFF	TGCAGCGCCGGACTTGGCGGGATTGGGAATGAGCAGTTCTTC
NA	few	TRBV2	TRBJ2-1	CASSEFLLDEQFF	TGTGCCAGCAGTGAATTCCTACTCGATGAGCAGTTCTTC
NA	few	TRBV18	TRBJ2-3	CASSPKADTQYF	TGTGCCAGCTCACCAAAGGCAGATACGCAGTATTTT
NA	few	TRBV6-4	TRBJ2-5	CASSDSTRAETQYF	TGTGCCAGCAGTGACTCGACTCGGGCGGAGACCCAGTACTTC
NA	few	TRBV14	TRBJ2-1	CASSQMTGASYNEQFF	TGTGCCAGCAGCCAGATGACAGGAGCCTCCTACAATGAGCAGTTCTTC
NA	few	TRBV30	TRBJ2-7	CAWSVRGEQYF	TGTGCCTGGAGTGTACGAGGGGAGCAGTACTTC
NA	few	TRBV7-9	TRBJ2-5	CASSLAPQETQYF	TGTGCCAGCAGCTTAGCTCCCCAAGAGACCCAGTACTTC
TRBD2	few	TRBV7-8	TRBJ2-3	CASSTRLAGGTSTDTQYF	TGTGCCAGCAGCACTCGCCTAGCGGGAGGTACTAGCACAGATACGCAGTATTTT
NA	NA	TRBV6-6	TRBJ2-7	CATRLGGYEQYF	TGTGCCACCAGACTAGGTGGCTACGAGCAGTACTTC
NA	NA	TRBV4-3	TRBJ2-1	CASSQQVGVNEQFF	TGCGCCAGCAGCCAACAAGTTGGGGTGAATGAGCAGTTCTTC
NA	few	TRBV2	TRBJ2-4	CASSELGRILAKNIQYF	TGTGCCAGCAGTGAACTTGGGCGGATACTAGCCAAAAACATTCAGTACTTC
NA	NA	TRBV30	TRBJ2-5	CAWSVRLQETQYF	TGTGCCTGGAGTGTACGACTGCAAGAGACCCAGTACTTC
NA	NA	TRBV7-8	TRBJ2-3	CASSQRIIDTQYF	TGTGCCAGCAGCCAACGTATCATAGATACGCAGTATTTT
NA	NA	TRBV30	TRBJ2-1	CAWSALAGEQFF	TGTGCCTGGAGTGCCCTAGCAGGTGAGCAGTTCTTC
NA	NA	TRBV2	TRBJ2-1	CASSPRSSYNEQFF	TGTGCCAGCAGTCCTAGGAGCTCCTACAATGAGCAGTTCTTC
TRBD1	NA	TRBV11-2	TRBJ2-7	CASSVDRYSYEQYF	TGTGCCAGCAGCGTGGACAGGTACTCCTACGAGCAGTACTTC
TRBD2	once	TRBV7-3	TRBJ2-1	CASSLIGTSTEQFF	TGTGCCAGCAGCTTAATCGGGACTAGCACTGAGCAGTTCTTC
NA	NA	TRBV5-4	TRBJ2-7	CASSGGPSYEQYF	TGTGCCAGCAGCGGCGGGCCCTCCTACGAGCAGTACTTC
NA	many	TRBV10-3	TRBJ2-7	CAVHRIAVPSYEQYF	TGTGCCGTGCATAGGATAGCGGTACCATCCTACGAGCAGTACTTC
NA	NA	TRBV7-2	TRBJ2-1	CASSSDGSSYNEQFF	TGTGCCAGCAGCTCAGACGGAAGCTCCTACAATGAGCAGTTCTTC
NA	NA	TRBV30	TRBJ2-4	CAWSVGLVAKNIQYF	TGTGCCTGGAGTGTAGGCCTCGTAGCCAAAAACATTCAGTACTTC
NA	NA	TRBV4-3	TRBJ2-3	CASSQSGLEDTQYF	TGCGCCAGCAGCCAGAGCGGGTTGGAAGATACGCAGTATTTT
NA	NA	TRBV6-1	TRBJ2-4	CASSETGAKNIQYF	TGTGCCAGCAGTGAAACAGGGGCCAAAAACATTCAGTACTTC
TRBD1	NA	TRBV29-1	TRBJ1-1	CSVVYRGRKTEAFF	TGCAGCGTTGTCTACAGGGGGCGAAAGACTGAAGCTTTCTTT
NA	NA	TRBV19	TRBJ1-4	CASSMGRRNEKLFF	TGTGCCAGTAGTATGGGGAGGCGTAATGAAAAACTGTTTTTT
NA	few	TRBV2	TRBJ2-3	CASSGQVDTQYF	TGTGCCAGCAGTGGACAGGTGGATACGCAGTATTTT
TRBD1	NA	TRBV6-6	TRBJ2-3	CASSYEGDRVWYF	TGTGCCAGCAGTTACGAAGGGGACAGGGTCTGGTATTTT
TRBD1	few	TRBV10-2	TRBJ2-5	CATFNRGRQETQYF	TGCGCCACCTTTAACAGGGGGCGTCAAGAGACCCAGTACTTC
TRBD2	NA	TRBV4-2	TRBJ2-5	CASSQTQGRTSGEETQYF	TGTGCCAGCAGCCAGACCCAGGGAAGGACTAGCGGGGAAGAGACCCAGTACTTC
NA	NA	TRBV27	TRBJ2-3	CASARVAVGDTQYF	TGTGCCAGCGCTCGGGTCGCCGTCGGAGATACGCAGTATTTT
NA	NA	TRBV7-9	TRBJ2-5	CASSLARLGWQTQYF	TGTGCCAGCAGCTTAGCGCGCCTGGGTTGGCAGACCCAGTACTTC
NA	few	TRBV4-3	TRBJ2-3	CASSLLPRDTQYF	TGCGCCAGCAGCCTTCTGCCTAGAGATACGCAGTATTTT
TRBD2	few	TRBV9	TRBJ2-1	CASSVEASGNHEQFF	TGTGCCAGCAGCGTAGAGGCTAGCGGGAATCATGAGCAGTTCTTC
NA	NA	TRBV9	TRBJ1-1	CASSVSGSGTEAFF	TGTGCCAGCAGCGTCTCTGGAAGCGGCACTGAAGCTTTCTTT
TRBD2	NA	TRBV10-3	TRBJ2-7	CATGGSYEQYF	TGTGCCACCGGGGGGTCCTACGAGCAGTACTTC
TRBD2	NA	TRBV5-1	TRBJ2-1	CASSLSSGRPGSYNEQFF	TGCGCCAGCAGCTTGAGTAGCGGGAGGCCTGGATCCTACAATGAGCAGTTCTTC
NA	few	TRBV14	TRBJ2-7	CASSQRASGLYEQYF	TGTGCCAGCAGCCAACGGGCCTCGGGACTCTACGAGCAGTACTTC
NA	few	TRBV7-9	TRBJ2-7	CASSRRLDLGEQYF	TGTGCCAGCAGCCGGAGACTGGACTTGGGCGAGCAGTACTTC
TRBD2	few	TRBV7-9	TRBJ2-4	CASSFGEGNIQYF	TGTGCCAGCAGCTTTGGGGAGGGGAACATTCAGTACTTC
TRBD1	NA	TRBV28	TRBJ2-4	CASSGTGLGNIQYF	TGTGCCAGCAGTGGGACAGGGTTGGGAAACATTCAGTACTTC